The next 10 T cell receptor beta chains were all read from a single sample in a study of cytotoxic CD8 clonotypes in ibrutinib-treated CLL. Sequenced by immunoSEQ multiplex PCR; TCRdb stores in-frame clones only, minus some. The repertoire includes 150,000 to 200,000 clones, around nine tenths of them detected once, and about 2.9% sits in the top ten. The source material was PBMCs, sampled at disease progression, from a patient treated with ibrutinib. These TCRs come from a human donor with chronic lymphocytic leukemia.

The CDR3 DNA is TGTGCCAGCTCACCACCAGAGGGTAGCAATCAGCCCCAGCATTTT. Protein: CASSPPEGSNQPQHF. V is TRBV18 and J is TRBJ1-5, with D unresolved. Germline V lookup: CDR1 KGHSH, CDR2 LQKENI. The CDR3 spans 15 residues. The V gene lost 0 bases and the J gene lost 0 bases, with 6 bases spanning the gap.

This clone occurred once. This chain connects TRBV10-3 to TRBJ2-1; D not certain. V was cut by 4 bases and J by 9 bases, with 13 bases left in between. The CDR3 runs to 13 residues. From germline, CDR1 is ENHRY and CDR2 SYGVKD. The CDR3 reads CAISVRQAGEQFF. In DNA, the CDR3 is TGTGCCATCAGTGTGCGGCAGGCCGGTGAGCAGTTCTTC.

This clone appeared a single time. The rearrangement joins TRBV5-1 to TRBJ2-7, with 9 bases fitting TRBD1. Trimming took 0 bases from V and 1 from J; bases not matched to a gene: 8. Germline loops: CDR1 SGHRS, CDR2 YFSETQ. The CDR3 has 17 residues. The CDR3 nucleotides are TGCGCCAGCAGCTTGGCTCCGGGACAGGGTATTTCCTACGAGCAGTACTTC. Translating it yields CASSLAPGQGISYEQYF.

V is TRBV28 and J is TRBJ2-1; tentatively, D is TRBD2 (6 bases). V was clipped by 6 bases and J by 2 bases, with 14 bases between them. Germline assignment: CDR1 MDHEN and CDR2 SYDVKM. The CDR3 has 15 residues. The CDR3 sequence: CASRFTLAAYNEQFF. The CDR3 nucleotides are TGTGCCAGCAGGTTTACACTAGCAGCCTACAATGAGCAGTTCTTC.

The V call is TRBV19, the J call TRBJ2-5, with TRBD1 matching 8 bases. Germline CDR1 LNHDA, CDR2 SQIVND (reference sequence). V trimming: 9 bases; J trimming: 7 bases; junction bases outside the gene matches: 7. The CDR3 contains 12 residues. The chain's CDR3 is CAREDRAGTQYF. The DNA for the CDR3 is TGTGCCAGAGAGGACAGGGCGGGGACCCAGTACTTC.

This sequence joins TRBV4-1 and TRBJ2-7; no firm D call. The germline gives CDR1 MGHRA, CDR2 YSYEKL. Trimming pared 0 bases from V and 5 bases from J, leaving 11 bases between. This CDR3 is built from 14 residues. CDR3 loop: CASSQEPDADEQYF. The CDR3 DNA follows: TGCGCCAGCAGCCAAGAACCCGATGCCGACGAGCAGTACTTC.

This clone was observed a single time. The genes are TRBV30 and TRBJ2-5; 10 positions agree with TRBD2. V was pared by 2 bases and J by 1 base, with 4 bases of the junction left unmatched. Germline assignment: CDR1 GTSNPN and CDR2 SVGIG (reference sequence). This CDR3 is 15 amino acids long. The CDR3: CAWSLLAGTQETQYF. CDR3 sequence (DNA): TGTGCCTGGAGTTTACTAGCGGGGACCCAAGAGACCCAGTACTTC.

The genes are TRBV10-3 and TRBJ2-7; TRBD2 agrees at 14 bases. J was trimmed by 0 bases and V by 3 bases; bases with no gene match: 10. The CDR3 is 19 amino acids. Germline CDR1 reads ENHRY; CDR2 reads SYGVKD. Here the CDR3 reads CAISDHPGLAGVSSYEQYF. CDR3 sequence (DNA): TGTGCCATCAGTGATCACCCGGGACTAGCGGGGGTGAGCTCCTACGAGCAGTACTTC.

The V and J genes are TRBV29-1 and TRBJ2-3; 10 bases fit TRBD2. Trimming at V came to 1 base and at J to 2 bases, leaving 9 bases not matched to a gene. CDR3 size: 17 residues. Germline-derived CDR1 and CDR2 are SQVTM and ANQGSEA. This chain's CDR3 is CSVEGGTSEFLTDTQYF. The CDR3 DNA follows: TGCAGCGTTGAAGGCGGGACTAGCGAATTCCTCACAGATACGCAGTATTTT.

V usage is TRBV7-8 and J usage is TRBJ1-2; D gene uncertain. Trimming stripped 5 bases from V and 8 bases from J, with 15 bases between. CDR1 and CDR2 (germline): SGHVS, FQNEAQ. The CDR3 totals 13 residues. CDR3 coding DNA: TGTGCCAGCAGCCCCCCCTCAAACGAAGGCTACACCTTC. This sequence encodes CASSPPSNEGYTF. The full variable domain, rest sourced from reference TRBV7-8 and TRBJ1-2, is GAGVSQSPRYKVAKRGQDVALRCDPISGHVSLFWYQQALGQGPEFLTYFQNEAQLDKSGLPSDRFFAERPEGSVSTLKIQRTQQEDSAVYLCASSPPSNEGYTFGSGTRLTVV.